The 3 T cell receptor beta chains listed next were all sequenced from one sample in a study of T cells in Graves' hyperthyroidism and ophthalmopathy. RNA transcripts provided the source from which TCR beta CDR3 regions were amplified. The study used the HTBI primer set for a first-round RT-PCR of the TCR CDR3. TCRdb called the multiplex PCR reads again in MiXCR, with one record for every CDR3 protein. The data contain 600,000 to 650,000 distinct CDR3 sequences, about 17% of them singletons. The material sequenced was blood. Source of these receptors: a woman aged 30 to 39 with Graves' hyperthyroidism.

CDR3 region: CASGQDRVRAKNIQYF. The DNA for the CDR3 is TGTGCCAGCGGTCAGGACAGGGTTCGGGCCAAAAACATTCAGTACTTC. The genes are TRBV5-8 and TRBJ2-4; TRBD1 aligns across 8 bases. The CDR3 spans 16 residues. CDR1 SGHTS and CDR2 YDEGEE come from the germline V gene. The V and J ends lost 7 bases and 1 base, in that order; junction bases with no gene match: 10.

This clonotype was detected many times. V is TRBV4-2 and J is TRBJ2-7; 7 positions agree with TRBD2. This CDR3 is built from 15 residues. J lost 2 bases, V lost 0 bases, and 4 bases had no gene match. The germline gives CDR1 LGHNA, CDR2 YNFKEQ. CDR3 in DNA: TGTGCCAGCAGCCAAGAGGGGGGAGGGCCCTACGAGCAGTACTTC. It yields the protein CASSQEGGGPYEQYF.

There are many counts of this clonotype. J is TRBJ2-5 and V is TRBV28; the match to TRBD1 covers 11 bases. Trimming took 7 bases from V and 4 from J; bases not matched to a gene: 14. CDR3 length: 17 amino acids. From germline, CDR1 is MDHEN and CDR2 SYDVKM. Here the CDR3 DNA reads TGTGCCAGCAAGCGCATCGGGGGACAGGGGGTTCGAGAGACCCAGTACTTC. It codes for CASKRIGGQGVRETQYF.